This TCR beta chain is from a study of T cell responses to AZD1222 COVID-19 vaccine. Across the study: Analysis merged second doses at about 4 or about 12 weeks.

To note about this clone: Its antigen is unknown.

General study points: Sampled repertoires all dated from after the peak T cell response. Recipients of two AZD1222 doses showed rising Spike-specific TCR breadth and depth. Spike-spanning, vaccine-associated CD4 TCRs were dominant at 160-218 and 743-854.

Assay: immunoSEQ multiplex PCR; the TCRdb copy retains only in-frame clones and omits some. The profile shows roughly 130,000 clones, approximately 86% of them singletons. Looked up from germline, CDR1 is LNHDA and CDR2 is SQIVND (reference sequence). The CDR3 loop spans 14 amino acids. V shed 2 bases and J shed 7 bases, with 11 bases lying between them. This rearrangement joins TRBV19 to TRBJ2-2, with D perhaps matching TRBD1 (5 bases). The receptor was isolated from an adult in good health. Sequencing was performed on peripheral blood, taken on day 0 of AZD1222 vaccination. The CDR3 loop reads CASSISFRGGELFF. As DNA, the CDR3 is TGTGCCAGTAGTATATCTTTTAGGGGCGGGGAGCTGTTTTTT.